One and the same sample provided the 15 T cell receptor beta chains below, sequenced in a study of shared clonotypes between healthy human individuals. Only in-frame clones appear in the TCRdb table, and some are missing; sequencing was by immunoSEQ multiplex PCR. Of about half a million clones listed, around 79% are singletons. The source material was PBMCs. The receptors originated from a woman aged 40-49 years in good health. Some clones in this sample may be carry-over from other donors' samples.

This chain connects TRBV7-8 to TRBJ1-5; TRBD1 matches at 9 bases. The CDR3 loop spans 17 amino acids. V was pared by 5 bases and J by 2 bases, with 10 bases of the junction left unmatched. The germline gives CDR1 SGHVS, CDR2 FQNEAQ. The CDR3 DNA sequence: TGTGCCAGCAGCCGACAGGGGGTCCAGGGTGGCAATCAGCCCCAGCATTTT. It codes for CASSRQGVQGGNQPQHF.

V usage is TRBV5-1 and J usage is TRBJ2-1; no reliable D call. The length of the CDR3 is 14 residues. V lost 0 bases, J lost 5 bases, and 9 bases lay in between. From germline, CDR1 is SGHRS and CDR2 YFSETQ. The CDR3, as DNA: TGCGCCAGCAGCTTGGACAGAAGAGACAATGAGCAGTTCTTC. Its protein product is CASSLDRRDNEQFF.

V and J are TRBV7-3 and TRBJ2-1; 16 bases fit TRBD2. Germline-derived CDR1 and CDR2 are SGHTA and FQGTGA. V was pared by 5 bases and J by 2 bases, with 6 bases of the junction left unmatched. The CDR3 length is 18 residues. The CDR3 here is CASSPSGLAGGPYNEQFF. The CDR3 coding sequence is TGTGCCAGCAGCCCTTCGGGACTAGCGGGAGGGCCCTACAATGAGCAGTTCTTC.

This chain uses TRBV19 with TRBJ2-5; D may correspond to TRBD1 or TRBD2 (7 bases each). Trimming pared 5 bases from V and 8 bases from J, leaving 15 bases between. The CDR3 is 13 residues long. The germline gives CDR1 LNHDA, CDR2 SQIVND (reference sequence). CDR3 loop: CASSAQGGRTQYF. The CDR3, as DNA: TGTGCCAGTAGTGCCCAGGGGGGGAGAACCCAGTACTTC.

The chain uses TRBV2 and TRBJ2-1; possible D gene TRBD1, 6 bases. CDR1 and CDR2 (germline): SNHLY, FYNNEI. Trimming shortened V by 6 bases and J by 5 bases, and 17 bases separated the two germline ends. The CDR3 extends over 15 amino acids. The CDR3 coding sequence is TGTGCCAGCAGCTCACTCCAGGGGTCGAACAATGAGCAGTTCTTC. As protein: CASSSLQGSNNEQFF.

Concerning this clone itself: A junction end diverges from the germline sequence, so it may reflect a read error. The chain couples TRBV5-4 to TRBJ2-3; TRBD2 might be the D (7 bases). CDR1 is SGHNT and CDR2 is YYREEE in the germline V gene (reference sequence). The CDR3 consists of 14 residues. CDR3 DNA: TGTGTCAGCAGCTTGGGGGGGGCGGAAGATACGCAGTATTTT. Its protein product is CVSSLGGAEDTQYF. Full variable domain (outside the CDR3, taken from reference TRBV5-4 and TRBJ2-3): ETGVTQSPTHLIKTRGQQVTLRCSSQSGHNTVSWYQQALGQGPQFIFQYYREEENGRGNFPPRFSGLQFPNYSSELNVNALELDDSALYLCVSSLGGAEDTQYFGPGTRLTVL.

The CDR3, as DNA: TGTGCCAGCAGCTCCTCCGGGCCCCTCACCGGGGAGCTGTTTTTT. Amino acids: CASSSSGPLTGELFF. J is TRBJ2-2 and V is TRBV5-4; no definite D call. CDR3 length equals 15 residues. The germline V and J ends were trimmed by 3 bases and 4 bases, with 13 bases remaining between them. CDR1 and CDR2 from the germline V gene are SGHNT and YYREEE (reference sequence).

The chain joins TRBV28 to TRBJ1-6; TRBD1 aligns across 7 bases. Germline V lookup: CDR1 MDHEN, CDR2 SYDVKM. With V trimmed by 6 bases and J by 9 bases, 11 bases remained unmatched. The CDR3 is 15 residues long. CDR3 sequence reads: CASSTGEMVISPLHF. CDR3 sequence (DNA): TGTGCCAGCAGCACAGGGGAAATGGTGATTTCACCCCTCCACTTT.

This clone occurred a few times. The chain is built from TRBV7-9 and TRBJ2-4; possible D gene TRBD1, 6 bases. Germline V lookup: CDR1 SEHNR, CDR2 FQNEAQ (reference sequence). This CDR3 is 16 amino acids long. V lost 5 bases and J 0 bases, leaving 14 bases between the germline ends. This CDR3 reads CASSPVDRLAKNIQYF. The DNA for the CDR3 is TGTGCCAGCAGCCCCGTGGACAGACTAGCCAAAAACATTCAGTACTTC.

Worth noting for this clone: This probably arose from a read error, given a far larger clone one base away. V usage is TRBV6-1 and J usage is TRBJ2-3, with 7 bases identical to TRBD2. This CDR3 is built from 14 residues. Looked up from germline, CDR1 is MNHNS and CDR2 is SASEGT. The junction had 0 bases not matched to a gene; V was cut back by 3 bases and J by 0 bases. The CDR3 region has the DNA TGTGCCAGCAGTGATAGCGGGAGCACAGATACGCAGTATTTT. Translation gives CASSDSGSTDTQYF.

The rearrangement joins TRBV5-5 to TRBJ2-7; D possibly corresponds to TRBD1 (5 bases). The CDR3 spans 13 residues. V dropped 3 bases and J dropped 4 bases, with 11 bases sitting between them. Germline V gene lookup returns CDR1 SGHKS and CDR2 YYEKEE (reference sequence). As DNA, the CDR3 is TGTGCCAGCAGCTCTGGGGCCCTTTACGAGCAGTACTTC. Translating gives CASSSGALYEQYF.

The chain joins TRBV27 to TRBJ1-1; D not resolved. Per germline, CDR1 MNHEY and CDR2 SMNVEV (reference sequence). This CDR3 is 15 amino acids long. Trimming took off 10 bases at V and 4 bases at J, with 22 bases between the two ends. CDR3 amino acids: CATRGQYLTGTEAFF. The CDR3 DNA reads TGTGCCACCCGCGGCCAGTACCTAACGGGCACTGAAGCTTTCTTT.

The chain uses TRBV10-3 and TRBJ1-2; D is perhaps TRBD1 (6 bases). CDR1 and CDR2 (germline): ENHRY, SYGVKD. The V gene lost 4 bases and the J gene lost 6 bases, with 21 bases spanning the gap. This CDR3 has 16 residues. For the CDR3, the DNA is TGTGCCATCAGTGCTGATCCGGGACACCTAGGAAATGGCTACACCTTC. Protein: CAISADPGHLGNGYTF.

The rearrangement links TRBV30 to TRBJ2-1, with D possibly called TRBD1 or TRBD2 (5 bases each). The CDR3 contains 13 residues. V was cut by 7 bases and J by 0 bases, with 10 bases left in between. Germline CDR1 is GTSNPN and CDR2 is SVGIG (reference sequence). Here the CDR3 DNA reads TGTGCCTCGGGGCAGAGCTCCTACAATGAGCAGTTCTTC. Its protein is CASGQSSYNEQFF.

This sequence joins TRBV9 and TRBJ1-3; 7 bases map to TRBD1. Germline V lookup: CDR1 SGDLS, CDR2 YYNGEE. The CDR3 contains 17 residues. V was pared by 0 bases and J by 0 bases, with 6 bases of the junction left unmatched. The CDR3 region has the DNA TGTGCCAGCAGCGTAGACGCAGGGGGAAACTCTGGAAACACCATATATTTT. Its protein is CASSVDAGGNSGNTIYF. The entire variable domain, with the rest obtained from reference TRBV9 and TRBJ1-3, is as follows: DSGVTQTPKHLITATGQRVTLRCSPRSGDLSVYWYQQSLDQGLQFLIQYYNGEERAKGNILERFSAQQFPDLHSELNLSSLELGDSALYFCASSVDAGGNSGNTIYFGEGSWLTVV.